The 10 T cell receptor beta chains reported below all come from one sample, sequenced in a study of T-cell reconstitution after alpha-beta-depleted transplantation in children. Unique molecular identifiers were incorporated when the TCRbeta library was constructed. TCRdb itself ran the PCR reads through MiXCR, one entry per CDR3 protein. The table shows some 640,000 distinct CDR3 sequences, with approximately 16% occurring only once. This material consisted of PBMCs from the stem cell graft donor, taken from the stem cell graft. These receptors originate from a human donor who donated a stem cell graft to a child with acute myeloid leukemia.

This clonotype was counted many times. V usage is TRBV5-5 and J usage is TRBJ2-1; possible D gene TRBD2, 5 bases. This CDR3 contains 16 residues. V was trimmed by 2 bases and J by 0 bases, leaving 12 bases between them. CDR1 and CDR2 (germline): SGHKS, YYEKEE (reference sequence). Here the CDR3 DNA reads TGTGCCAGCAGCTTATCATCTAGCCTCTCCTACAATGAGCAGTTCTTC. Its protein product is CASSLSSSLSYNEQFF.

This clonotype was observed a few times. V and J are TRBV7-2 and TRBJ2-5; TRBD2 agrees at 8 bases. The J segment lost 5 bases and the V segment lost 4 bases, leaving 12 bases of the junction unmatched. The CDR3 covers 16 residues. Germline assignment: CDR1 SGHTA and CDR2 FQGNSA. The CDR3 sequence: CASSSGTGGVGETQYF. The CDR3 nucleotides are TGTGCCAGCAGCTCTGGTACCGGGGGGGTCGGGGAGACCCAGTACTTC.

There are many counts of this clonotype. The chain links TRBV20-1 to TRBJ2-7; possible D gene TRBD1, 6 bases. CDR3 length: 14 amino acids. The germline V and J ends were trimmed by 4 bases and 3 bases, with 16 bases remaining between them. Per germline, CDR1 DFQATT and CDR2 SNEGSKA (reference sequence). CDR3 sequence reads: CSATLDRMGYEQYF. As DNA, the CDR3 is TGCAGTGCTACCCTGGACAGAATGGGCTACGAGCAGTACTTC.

CDR3 amino acids: CSARRAGSQPQHF. CDR3 in DNA: TGCAGTGCTAGAAGAGCCGGGAGTCAGCCCCAGCATTTT. The chain combines TRBV20-1 with TRBJ1-5; unclear D gene. Trimming left V 2 bases short and J 6 bases short, with 11 bases between. CDR3 length: 13 residues. The germline gives CDR1 DFQATT, CDR2 SNEGSKA (reference sequence).

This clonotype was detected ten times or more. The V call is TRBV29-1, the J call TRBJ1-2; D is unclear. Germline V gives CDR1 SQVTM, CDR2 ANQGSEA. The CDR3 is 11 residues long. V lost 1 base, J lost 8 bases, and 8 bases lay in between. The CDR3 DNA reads TGCAGCGTTGAAGCCATGCGGGGCTACACCTTC. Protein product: CSVEAMRGYTF.

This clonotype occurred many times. The CDR3 protein is CASSLLGAGSPLHF. The DNA of the CDR3 is TGTGCCAGCAGTTTACTGGGTGCGGGATCACCCCTCCACTTT. V usage is TRBV12-3 or TRBV12-4 and J usage is TRBJ1-6; D not certain. V was cut by 2 bases and J by 10 bases, with 12 bases left in between. The CDR3 extends over 14 amino acids.

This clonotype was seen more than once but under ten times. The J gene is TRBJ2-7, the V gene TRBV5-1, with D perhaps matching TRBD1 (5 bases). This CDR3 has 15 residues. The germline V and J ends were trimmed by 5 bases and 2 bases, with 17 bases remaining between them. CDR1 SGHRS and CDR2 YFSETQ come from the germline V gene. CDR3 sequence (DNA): TGCGCCAGCAGGCCGACAGAGACCCCGACCTACGAGCAGTACTTC. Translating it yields CASRPTETPTYEQYF.

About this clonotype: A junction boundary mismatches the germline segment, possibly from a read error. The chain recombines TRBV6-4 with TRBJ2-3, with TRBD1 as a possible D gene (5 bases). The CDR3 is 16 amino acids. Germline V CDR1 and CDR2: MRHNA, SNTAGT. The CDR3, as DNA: TGTGCCAGCAGTGACTACGGTAGTTTTCACACAGGTACGCAGTATTTT. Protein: CASSDYGSFHTGTQYF.

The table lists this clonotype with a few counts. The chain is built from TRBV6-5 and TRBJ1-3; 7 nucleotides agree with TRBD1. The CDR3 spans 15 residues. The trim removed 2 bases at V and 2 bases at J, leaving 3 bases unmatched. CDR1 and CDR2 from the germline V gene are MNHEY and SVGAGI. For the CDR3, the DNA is TGTGCCAGCAGTTACCCTACAGGGGCTGGAAACACCATATATTTT. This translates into CASSYPTGAGNTIYF.

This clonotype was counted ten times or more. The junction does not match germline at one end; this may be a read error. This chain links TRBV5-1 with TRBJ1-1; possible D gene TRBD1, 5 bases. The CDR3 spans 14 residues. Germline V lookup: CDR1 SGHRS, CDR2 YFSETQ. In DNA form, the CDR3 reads TGTGCCAGCAGTTTAGCGGCCGGGGGCACTGAAGCTTTCTTT. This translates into CASSLAAGGTEAFF.